The 15 T cell receptor beta chains below come from one sample, sequenced in a study of lymphopenia after photon versus proton radiotherapy. The method was immunoSEQ multiplex PCR; TCRdb's version includes in-frame clones alone and lacks a portion of them. The sample includes more than 25,000 clones, roughly 90% of them seen just once. The sequenced sample was peripheral blood, obtained from a patient treated with photon-based radiotherapy. These receptors were collected from a woman aged 45-65 years with pancreatic cancer.

This clone is a singleton in its sample. V and J are TRBV19 and TRBJ2-5; tentatively, D is TRBD1 or TRBD2 (5 bases each). V was pared by 3 bases and J by 2 bases, with 13 bases between. This CDR3 region has 15 residues. CDR1 is LNHDA, CDR2 SQIVND, per germline (reference sequence). The CDR3 sequence is CASSMFQGRQETQYF. For the CDR3, the DNA is TGTGCCAGTAGTATGTTCCAGGGACGGCAAGAGACCCAGTACTTC.

V usage is TRBV7-2 and J usage is TRBJ2-7; D not certain. The CDR3 runs 12 residues. Trimming removed 3 bases from V and 4 bases from J, with 7 bases in between. Per germline, CDR1 SGHTA and CDR2 FQGNSA. The CDR3 DNA is TGTGCCAGCAGCTTTCGCGGATACGAGCAGTACTTC. It encodes CASSFRGYEQYF.

V and J are TRBV28 and TRBJ2-4; D is unclear. Trimming stripped 3 bases from V and 5 bases from J, with 2 bases between. Germline assignment: CDR1 MDHEN and CDR2 SYDVKM. The CDR3 sequence is 11 residues long. The CDR3 loop is CASSLENIQYF. CDR3 in DNA: TGTGCCAGCAGTTTGGAAAACATTCAGTACTTC.

The J gene is TRBJ2-6, the V gene TRBV9; unclear D gene. The V and J ends lost 3 bases and 0 bases respectively, with 13 bases between them. The CDR3 contains 17 residues. Germline values: CDR1 SGDLS, CDR2 YYNGEE. The CDR3 DNA is TGTGCCAGCAGCGCATACTTTGAAAGCTCTGGGGCCAACGTCCTGACTTTC. Amino acids: CASSAYFESSGANVLTF.

The chain combines TRBV7-2 with TRBJ1-2; D is possibly TRBD1 (6 bases). Germline V gene lookup returns CDR1 SGHTA and CDR2 FQGNSA. The V end lost 0 bases, the J end lost 4 bases, and 18 bases lay between the germline ends. The CDR3 totals 17 residues. CDR3 amino acids: CASSLAEVRGLGYGYTF. Written as DNA, the CDR3 is TGTGCCAGCAGCTTAGCGGAAGTACGGGGGCTCGGCTATGGCTACACCTTC.

By sample share, this clone is medium-sized. This sequence joins TRBV27 and TRBJ2-5; D not resolved. The V and J ends lost 7 bases and 5 bases respectively, with 14 bases between them. This CDR3 comprises 13 residues. Germline values: CDR1 MNHEY, CDR2 SMNVEV (reference sequence). This CDR3 reads CASTSLGGETQYF. CDR3 in DNA: TGTGCCAGCACTTCTCTGGGCGGCGAGACCCAGTACTTC.

CDR3 nucleotide sequence: TGCAGCGTCCCTGTCTTTACCTACGAGCAGTACTTC. Amino acids: CSVPVFTYEQYF. V usage is TRBV29-1 and J usage is TRBJ2-7; D remains unclear. The CDR3 extends over 12 amino acids. V was trimmed by 6 bases and J by 2 bases, leaving 11 bases between them. Per germline, CDR1 SQVTM and CDR2 ANQGSEA.

The V call is TRBV28, the J call TRBJ1-1; no firm D call. V was pared by 2 bases and J by 3 bases, with 7 bases between. Germline V gene sequence: CDR1 MDHEN, CDR2 SYDVKM. This CDR3 region has 13 residues. CDR3 protein: CASSLHSYTEAFF. DNA for the CDR3: TGTGCCAGCAGTTTACACAGTTACACTGAAGCTTTCTTT.

The rearrangement joins TRBV13 to TRBJ2-3; D uncertain. The length of the CDR3 is 12 residues. Trimming shortened V by 5 bases and J by 3 bases, and 6 bases separated the two germline ends. CDR1 PRHDT and CDR2 FYEKMQ come from the germline V gene (reference sequence). In nucleotides, the CDR3 is TGTGCCAGCAGCCTTGTAACAGATACGCAGTATTTT. Translating it yields CASSLVTDTQYF.

This chain joins TRBV5-1 and TRBJ1-5; 7 nucleotides agree with TRBD1. The CDR3 is 15 residues long. Germline lookup yields CDR1 SGHRS and CDR2 YFSETQ. Losses at the gene ends were 4 bases for V and 2 bases for J; bases not matched to a gene: 6. Here the CDR3 reads CASSLTGMGNQPQHF. In DNA, the CDR3 is TGCGCCAGCAGCCTGACAGGGATGGGCAATCAGCCCCAGCATTTT.

The chain joins TRBV15 to TRBJ2-5, with TRBD2 as a possible D gene (5 bases). Germline values: CDR1 LNHNV, CDR2 YYDKDF (reference sequence). The CDR3 totals 13 residues. V shed 8 bases and J shed 1 base, with 11 bases lying between them. This CDR3 is CATGLGGQETQYF. CDR3 nucleotides: TGTGCCACCGGACTCGGAGGCCAAGAGACCCAGTACTTC.

This clone was recorded once. The chain uses TRBV6-4 and TRBJ1-1, with a tentative D call TRBD1 (5 bases). Trimming took off 5 bases at V and 2 bases at J, with 9 bases between the two ends. In germline, CDR1 is MRHNA, CDR2 SNTAGT. CDR3 length equals 13 residues. The CDR3 reads CASSFDSNTEAFF. Here the CDR3 DNA reads TGTGCCAGCAGTTTTGACAGTAACACTGAAGCTTTCTTT.

The V gene is TRBV7-2, the J gene TRBJ2-6; D is undetermined. Germline CDR1 reads SGHTA; CDR2 reads FQGNSA. With 1 base removed from V and 1 base from J, the gap between germline ends came to 8 bases. The CDR3 runs to 16 residues. The CDR3, as DNA: TGTGCCAGCAGCTTAGACGGTTCGTCTGGGGCCAACGTCCTGACTTTC. It codes for CASSLDGSSGANVLTF.

This clone has only a few counts. V is TRBV29-1 and J is TRBJ2-1; D is uncertain. Germline V gene data show CDR1 as SQVTM and CDR2 as ANQGSEA. The CDR3 consists of 13 residues. The ends were cut back, 0 bases at V and 7 bases at J, with 10 bases in the middle. In DNA, the CDR3 is TGCAGCGTTGAAGATGCTCTAGATAATGAGCAGTTCTTC. Residues: CSVEDALDNEQFF.

This clone was recorded once. The chain joins TRBV7-2 to TRBJ1-4; TRBD1 might be the D (6 bases). The CDR3 loop spans 16 amino acids. Germline V lookup: CDR1 SGHTA, CDR2 FQGNSA. V lost 3 bases and J lost 5, with 16 bases in between. The CDR3 DNA follows: TGTGCCAGCAGCTTTTCGGGGGCGAGAAGGAATGAAAAACTGTTTTTT. Translated: CASSFSGARRNEKLFF.